This TCR beta chain came from a study of blood T cells in healthy people across ages. For the second PCR, which ran for roughly 7 to 11 cycles, a sample-barcoded 5' primer and a J-beta primer mix were used. TCRdb recomputed calls from the 5' RACE reads with MiXCR, one row per CDR3 protein. The sample holds roughly 2 million distinct CDR3 sequences, about 49% seen once. There are 14 residues in the CDR3. Trimming took 3 bases from V and 5 from J; bases not matched to a gene: 5. Germline assignment: CDR1 SGHTA and CDR2 FQGNSA. This clonotype was seen a handful of times. Its matching antigen is unknown. Whole-study findings and limits: TCR beta diversity, measured per million T cells, fell in a roughly linear way with age.

Sample: blood. The TCR originated in a woman in her forties in good health. The V and J genes are TRBV7-2 and TRBJ2-5, with TRBD2 identical over 8 bases. CDR3 protein: CASSFQRGWETQYF. DNA of the CDR3: TGTGCCAGCAGCTTTCAGCGGGGGTGGGAGACCCAGTACTTC.